Reported below is one T cell receptor beta chain. Its binding antigen is unknown. Base qualities were left out, and no much larger clone turns up one base away. The library was generated by the immunoSEQ multiplex PCR assay. TCRdb's version of the immuneACCESS table is confined to in-frame rearrangements and falls short of the full clone set. An unresolved V gene accounts for under half of the shortfall where checked; the remainder is of unknown origin. The sample profile shows some 150,000 clones; 75% to 95% of them were found once. The top ten clonotypes cover 5.5% to 9% of the sample. This entry comes from a study of control samples from healthy donors and cancer patients (dated by TCRdb to 2018 to 2020). The V end loses 0 bases and the J end loses 6 bases, and a stretch of 11 bases separates them. For CDR1 and CDR2, the germline V gene lists SGDLS and YYNGEE. The CDR3 goes from the cysteine to the phenylalanine over 14 residues. Of all the DNA, just the CDR3 is kept, 42 bases in frame from base 1.

The clonotype originates from a man younger than 35 in good health. Sequencing was done on a sample of blood. The chain uses TRBV9 and TRBJ2-3, with a weak D call of TRBD2 (5 bases match). The CDR3 has the sequence CASSVESSWDTQYF. The nucleotide sequence reads TGTGCCAGCAGCGTAGAGTCTAGCTGGGATACGCAGTATTTT.